One sample yielded the 31 T cell receptor beta chains listed below, sequenced in a study of shared clonotypes between healthy human individuals. Here immunoSEQ multiplex PCR was the method, and the copy in TCRdb shows in-frame clones only, minus some. This table has about a million clones, about 72% appearing once. Specimen: memory CD4+ T cells from PBMCs. Specified subset: CD45RA-negative fraction. These TCRs come from a man between 18 and 29 years old in good health. Some clones in this sample may be carry-over from other donors' samples.

The chain links TRBV28 to TRBJ2-5; a weak D match, TRBD1 (5 bases). Between the trimmed V and J ends, which lost 5 bases and 1 base, there was a span of 8 bases. Germline V gene data show CDR1 as MDHEN and CDR2 as SYDVKM. The CDR3 runs 13 residues. CDR3 nucleotide sequence: TGTGCCAGCAGTAGGACACTCCAAGAGACCCAGTACTTC. Its translation: CASSRTLQETQYF.

The chain uses TRBV7-3 and TRBJ2-5; 11 bases map to TRBD2. Unmatched junction bases numbered 8, after V lost 5 bases and J lost 3 bases. Germline V CDR1 and CDR2: SGHTA, FQGTGA. This CDR3 comprises 16 residues. Here the CDR3 reads CASSPEQTSGEETQYF. In nucleotides, the CDR3 is TGTGCCAGCAGCCCCGAACAGACTAGCGGGGAAGAGACCCAGTACTTC.

V is TRBV10-3 and J is TRBJ1-2; 7 bases line up with TRBD1. The ends lost 0 bases at V and 2 bases at J; junction bases unmatched: 6. Germline values: CDR1 ENHRY, CDR2 SYGVKD. The CDR3 consists of 16 residues. The CDR3: CAISESMTTGNYGYTF. The CDR3 DNA is TGTGCCATCAGTGAGTCAATGACGACAGGGAACTATGGCTACACCTTC.

Concerning this clone: One end of the junction is discordant with germline, which a read error may explain. The J gene is TRBJ2-1, the V gene TRBV7-9; 11 positions match TRBD1. This CDR3 spans 16 amino acids. The germline V gene encodes CDR1 SEHNR and CDR2 FQNEAQ (reference sequence). The CDR3 nucleotides read TGTGCCAGCAGCTCCGCCATTGGACAGGGGGCTACCCACAAGGTCTTC. This encodes CASSSAIGQGATHKVF.

This sequence joins TRBV6-6 and TRBJ2-2; D is perhaps TRBD1 (5 bases). The V and J ends lost 5 bases and 5 bases respectively, with 9 bases between them. The CDR3 runs to 13 residues. Germline V CDR1 and CDR2: MNHNY, SVGAGI (reference sequence). CDR3 sequence: CASSHTGTGELFF. The CDR3 coding sequence is TGTGCCAGCAGTCATACAGGAACCGGGGAGCTGTTTTTT.

With respect to this clone: Other DNA sequences in the same sample also yield this CDR3. The V call is TRBV18, the J call TRBJ2-7, with a weak D call TRBD1 (5 bases). The CDR3 extends over 12 amino acids. The V gene's germline CDR1 is KGHSH and CDR2 LQKENI. V lost 2 bases and J lost 4, with 6 bases in between. In DNA, the CDR3 is TGTGCCAGCTCACCAGACAGTTACGAGCAGTACTTC. Protein sequence: CASSPDSYEQYF.

The gene calls are TRBV2 and TRBJ2-1; D remains unclear. V lost 2 bases and J lost 3, with 8 bases in between. The CDR3 runs 14 residues. The germline gives CDR1 SNHLY, CDR2 FYNNEI. CDR3 region: CASSEWAVYNEQFF. CDR3 nucleotides: TGTGCCAGCAGTGAATGGGCAGTCTACAATGAGCAGTTCTTC.

About this clone itself: Different DNA sequences within this sample yield the same CDR3. This chain connects TRBV5-1 to TRBJ1-5; D remains unclear. From germline, CDR1 is SGHRS and CDR2 YFSETQ. The CDR3 extends over 14 amino acids. V was pared by 0 bases and J by 2 bases, with 6 bases between. The CDR3 nucleotides read TGCGCCAGCAGCTTGGAGGGTGGCAATCAGCCCCAGCATTTT. This encodes CASSLEGGNQPQHF.

The V gene is TRBV18, the J gene TRBJ1-4; no reliable D call. Germline V gene lookup returns CDR1 KGHSH and CDR2 LQKENI. V was cut by 6 bases and J by 8 bases, with 16 bases left in between. This CDR3 contains 14 residues. The CDR3 DNA follows: TGTGCCAGCTCCCCGGATACCGCGGAAGAAAAACTGTTTTTT. Encoded protein: CASSPDTAEEKLFF. Together with reference TRBV18 and TRBJ1-4, the CDR3 gives the full variable domain: NAGVMQNPRHLVRRRGQEARLRCSPMKGHSHVYWYRQLPEEGLKFMVYLQKENIIDESGMPKERFSAEFPKEGPSILRIQQVVRGDSAAYFCASSPDTAEEKLFFGSGTQLSVL.

This clone was observed once. The V and J genes are TRBV6-4 and TRBJ2-3; 12 positions agree with TRBD2. This CDR3 is built from 17 residues. The V gene end was trimmed by 4 bases and the J gene end by 3 bases; junction bases not matched to a gene: 8. Germline values: CDR1 MRHNA, CDR2 SNTAGT. CDR3 DNA: TGTGCCAGCAGTGCCGCCATTACTAGCGGGAGGACAGATACGCAGTATTTT. It is translated as CASSAAITSGRTDTQYF.

This clone was seen ten or more times. In the same sample, other DNA sequences code for this CDR3. This sequence joins TRBV29-1 and TRBJ1-5; D ambiguous. The germline V and J ends were trimmed by 4 bases and 0 bases, with 10 bases remaining between them. The length of the CDR3 is 14 residues. Germline CDR1 SQVTM, CDR2 ANQGSEA. This chain's CDR3 is CSVGEQYSNQPQHF. CDR3 DNA: TGCAGCGTTGGAGAGCAATATAGCAATCAGCCCCAGCATTTT.

The chain combines TRBV5-1 with TRBJ1-1; D call uncertain. The V gene's germline CDR1 is SGHRS and CDR2 YFSETQ. The CDR3 loop spans 14 amino acids. V was cut by 3 bases and J by 1 base, with 10 bases left in between. The CDR3 sequence is CASSSTASNTEAFF. CDR3 sequence (DNA): TGCGCCAGCAGCTCGACGGCCTCGAACACTGAAGCTTTCTTT.

The V and J genes are TRBV18 and TRBJ2-6, with D unclear. V dropped 0 bases and J dropped 3 bases, with 6 bases sitting between them. Germline V gene lookup returns CDR1 KGHSH and CDR2 LQKENI. There are 15 residues in the CDR3. This CDR3 is CASSPPRGGANVLTF. Written as DNA, the CDR3 is TGTGCCAGCTCACCACCCCGAGGTGGGGCCAACGTCCTGACTTTC. Filled out from reference TRBV18 and TRBJ2-6, the complete variable domain reads NAGVMQNPRHLVRRRGQEARLRCSPMKGHSHVYWYRQLPEEGLKFMVYLQKENIIDESGMPKERFSAEFPKEGPSILRIQQVVRGDSAAYFCASSPPRGGANVLTFGAGSRLTVL.

A few counts support this clone. The chain has TRBV5-4 and TRBJ2-7; D is unresolved. This CDR3 spans 12 amino acids. Per the germline V gene, CDR1 is SGHNT and CDR2 is YYREEE (reference sequence). V lost 4 bases and J lost 5, with 10 bases in between. The CDR3 DNA is TGTGCCAGCAGCCCCGCGCTCAACGAGCAGTACTTC. Translating gives CASSPALNEQYF.

There are a few counts of this clone. The chain links TRBV7-2 to TRBJ1-2, with a weak D call TRBD1 (5 bases). Germline V lookup: CDR1 SGHTA, CDR2 FQGNSA. The CDR3 spans 13 residues. V lost 3 bases, J lost 7 bases, and 12 bases lay in between. CDR3 loop: CASSFSQGSGYTF. The CDR3 DNA is TGTGCCAGCAGCTTCAGTCAGGGTAGTGGCTACACCTTC.

This clone was observed a few times. This chain links TRBV7-9 with TRBJ2-3; D gene ambiguous. V was shortened by 1 base and J by 0 bases, with 20 bases between the two germline ends. The CDR3 is made up of 19 amino acids. Per the germline V gene, CDR1 is SEHNR and CDR2 is FQNEAQ (reference sequence). In DNA form, the CDR3 reads TGTGCCAGCAGCTTAGAGTTAGGCAGGATGGCTGCTAGCACAGATACGCAGTATTTT. Its translation: CASSLELGRMAASTDTQYF.

V is TRBV6-6 and J is TRBJ2-6, with D tentatively TRBD2 (5 bases). Between the trimmed V and J ends, which lost 6 bases and 6 bases, there was a span of 12 bases. CDR3 length equals 14 residues. Per the germline V gene, CDR1 is MNHNY and CDR2 is SVGAGI (reference sequence). The CDR3 nucleotides are TGTGCCAGCAGCTCTGGACTTGAGGCCAACGTCCTGACTTTC. It translates to CASSSGLEANVLTF.

The J gene is TRBJ1-5, the V gene TRBV27; 12 bases match TRBD1. After removal of 5 bases from V and 6 bases from J, the junction contained 5 bases not matched to a gene. The CDR3 totals 15 residues. Germline V gene sequence: CDR1 MNHEY, CDR2 SMNVEV (reference sequence). The DNA of the CDR3 is TGTGCCAGCAGTGCGGGACAGGGGGCGTTTCAGCCCCAGCATTTT. It encodes CASSAGQGAFQPQHF.

This clone showed up just once. The rearrangement links TRBV7-8 to TRBJ2-7; 9 nucleotides line up with TRBD1. Germline trimming cut 0 bases from V and 2 bases from J; bases unmatched to any gene: 2. This CDR3 contains 15 residues. Per the germline V gene, CDR1 is SGHVS and CDR2 is FQNEAQ. CDR3 amino acids: CASSLARTGAYEQYF. In DNA form, the CDR3 reads TGTGCCAGCAGCTTAGCCCGGACAGGGGCCTACGAGCAGTACTTC.

The chain couples TRBV5-4 to TRBJ2-5, with D maybe TRBD2 (6 bases). CDR1 and CDR2 (germline): SGHNT, YYREEE (reference sequence). Deletions cut 2 bases from V and 5 bases from J, with 16 bases between. The CDR3 contains 15 residues. This CDR3 is CASSFEDYPGETQYF. CDR3 bases: TGTGCCAGCAGCTTCGAGGACTACCCTGGGGAGACCCAGTACTTC.

J is TRBJ2-3 and V is TRBV5-4, with 7 bases that match TRBD2. The CDR3 has 15 residues. J was trimmed by 2 bases and V by 4 bases; bases with no gene match: 7. Germline CDR1 is SGHNT and CDR2 is YYREEE (reference sequence). CDR3 coding DNA: TGTGCCAGCAGCCCGGAAGGACTAGACACAGATACGCAGTATTTT. This encodes CASSPEGLDTDTQYF.

This chain connects TRBV7-3 to TRBJ2-2; D is ambiguous. CDR1 SGHTA and CDR2 FQGTGA come from the germline V gene. Trimming cost V 3 bases and J 1 base, with 6 bases left between them. This CDR3 comprises 14 residues. This CDR3 reads CASSFAVNTGELFF. The CDR3 DNA sequence: TGTGCCAGCAGCTTCGCGGTGAACACCGGGGAGCTGTTTTTT.

CDR3 coding DNA: TGCGCCAGCAGACATCCGGGACAGGGAAGCAATCAGCCCCAGCATTTT. Encoded protein: CASRHPGQGSNQPQHF. The genes are TRBV5-1 and TRBJ1-5; 9 bases are shared with TRBD1. The CDR3 loop spans 16 amino acids. V lost 5 bases to trimming and J lost 1 base; unmatched junction nucleotides: 7. From germline, CDR1 is SGHRS and CDR2 YFSETQ.

The chain employs TRBV4-2 and TRBJ1-4, with 7 bases matching TRBD1. The CDR3 runs 15 residues. The V gene's germline CDR1 is LGHNA and CDR2 YNFKEQ. Unmatched junction bases numbered 9, after V lost 4 bases and J lost 7 bases. CDR3 DNA sequence: TGTGCCAGCAGCCCTCGGACAGGAACTTTTGAAAAACTGTTTTTT. This translates into CASSPRTGTFEKLFF.

The chain recombines TRBV18 with TRBJ2-3; D might be TRBD2 (5 bases). V was clipped by 3 bases and J by 0 bases, with 13 bases between them. There are 16 residues in the CDR3. The germline V gene encodes CDR1 KGHSH and CDR2 LQKENI. The CDR3 region is CASSPVPGSSTDTQYF. The DNA of the CDR3 is TGTGCCAGCTCACCGGTCCCGGGATCAAGCACAGATACGCAGTATTTT.

This clone was found once. A much larger clone differs by one base, so this may be a read error. The chain links TRBV9 to TRBJ1-2; the D is unclear. The length of the CDR3 is 15 residues. Germline loops: CDR1 SGDLS, CDR2 YYNGEE. The CDR3 DNA is TGTACCAGCAGCGTAGGGATAGGTTTTAACTATGGCTACACCTTC. Translation gives CTSSVGIGFNYGYTF.

V is TRBV11-3 and J is TRBJ1-1; D not resolved. The CDR3 extends over 15 amino acids. Germline values: CDR1 SGHNT, CDR2 YENEEA. Trimming stripped 0 bases from V and 1 base from J, with 9 bases between. CDR3 bases: TGTGCCAGCAGCTTAGATCGGGATGAGAACACTGAAGCTTTCTTT. Translating it yields CASSLDRDENTEAFF. Full variable domain (remainder filled in from reference TRBV11-3 and TRBJ1-1): EAGVVQSPRYKIIEKKQPVAFWCNPISGHNTLYWYLQNLGQGPELLIRYENEEAVDDSQLPKDRFSAERLKGVDSTLKIQPAELGDSAVYLCASSLDRDENTEAFFGQGTRLTVV.

The rearrangement uses TRBV4-1 and TRBJ2-5, with 7 bases identical to TRBD2. The CDR3 runs to 13 residues. The V gene end was trimmed by 2 bases and the J gene end by 9 bases; junction bases not matched to a gene: 6. Germline V CDR1 and CDR2: MGHRA, YSYEKL. CDR3 amino acids: CASSQLDAGAQYF. Here the CDR3 DNA reads TGCGCCAGCAGCCAACTTGACGCGGGGGCCCAGTACTTC.

The genes are TRBV6-4 and TRBJ2-7; maybe TRBD1 (5 bases). The germline CDR1 and CDR2 sequences are MRHNA and SNTAGT. V was trimmed by 5 bases and J by 0 bases, leaving 17 bases between them. The CDR3 loop spans 16 amino acids. Here the CDR3 DNA reads TGTGCCAGCAGTTCCCTTACGGACACCTCCTCCTACGAGCAGTACTTC. Protein: CASSSLTDTSSYEQYF.

The chain recombines TRBV27 with TRBJ2-5; TRBD1 might be the D (5 bases). V was clipped by 9 bases and J by 1 base, with 12 bases between them. The CDR3 has 13 residues. From germline, CDR1 is MNHEY and CDR2 SMNVEV (reference sequence). This chain's CDR3 is CASGRGGQETQYF. The DNA of the CDR3 is TGTGCCAGTGGAAGGGGTGGCCAAGAGACCCAGTACTTC.

V usage is TRBV7-2 and J usage is TRBJ2-1; TRBD2 matches at 8 bases. Germline V gene data show CDR1 as SGHTA and CDR2 as FQGNSA. The CDR3 has 16 residues. V dropped 5 bases and J dropped 7; count of bases not matched to a gene: 13. The CDR3 loop reads CASSHRRRLASNEQFF. The DNA of the CDR3 is TGTGCCAGCAGCCACCGAAGGCGACTAGCGTCGAATGAGCAGTTCTTC. Drawing the rest from reference TRBV7-2 and TRBJ2-1, the complete variable domain is GAGVSQSPSNKVTEKGKDVELRCDPISGHTALYWYRQSLGQGLEFLIYFQGNSAPDKSGLPSDRFSAERTGGSVSTLTIQRTQQEDSAVYLCASSHRRRLASNEQFFGPGTRLTVL.